This T cell receptor (beta chain) was observed in a study of spatial heterogeneity in lung cancer. Study outcomes and limitations: Mutation counts in tumors were tracked by counts of expanded intratumoral alpha and beta TCRs.

This clonotype rates as large (0.1 to 1%). The target antigen is unknown. Time point defined: sample taken at primary tumor resection. The CDR3 contains 16 residues. Between the trimmed V and J ends, which lost 0 bases and 2 bases, there was a span of 10 bases. Germline V gene sequence: CDR1 SGHAT, CDR2 FQNNGV. TCRdb redid the calling of the 5' RACE reads with MiXCR, one entry per CDR3 protein. Here the sample spans about 890 distinct CDR3 sequences, 40% to 45% being singletons. The sequencing here drew on lung tumor tissue, taken at surgery. The sequence derives from a female donor with early-stage non-small cell lung cancer. The rearrangement joins TRBV11-2 to TRBJ2-2, with D uncertain. The CDR3 bases are TGTGCCAGCAGCTTAGATCGAATGAGCAACACCGGGGAGCTGTTTTTT. This encodes CASSLDRMSNTGELFF.